These T cell receptor beta chains were read from a single sample in a study of cytomegalovirus exposure and HLA in healthy donors. Data came from immunoSEQ multiplex PCR; TCRdb stores just in-frame clones and leaves some out. The table lists about 67,000 clones, 85% to 90% of them singletons, with 9.5% to 13% in the top ten. The sequenced sample consisted of PBMCs. The receptors were gathered from a woman aged 30 to 39 in good health and CMV-seropositive. The CDR3 runs from the conserved cysteine through the conserved F or W. Each record gives: clone size, J gene, V gene, D gene, CDR3 protein, CDR3 DNA. The D gene is left open where the match is weak. Some rows have no size entry. The others give once, few or many, or a class for an expanded clone.

>.|TRBJ2-7|TRBV15|.
CATSRDVQQAAYEQYF
TGTGCCACCAGCAGAGATGTACAACAGGCCGCCTACGAGCAGTACTTC
>.|TRBJ2-5|TRBV9|TRBD2
CASSVGGRGGLAGYETQYF
TGTGCCAGCAGCGTAGGGGGGAGGGGAGGACTAGCGGGATATGAGACCCAGTACTTC
>.|TRBJ2-3|TRBV6-6|TRBD2
CASRQREADTQYF
TGTGCCAGCAGGCAGCGGGAGGCAGATACGCAGTATTTT
>once|TRBJ2-1|TRBV7-6|TRBD2
CASSLAGVHNEQFF
TGTGCCAGCAGCCTAGCGGGAGTTCACAATGAGCAGTTCTTC
>few|TRBJ1-2|TRBV6-5|TRBD1
CASSQYRGQYYGYTF
TGTGCCAGCAGCCAATACAGGGGGCAGTACTATGGCTACACCTTC
>.|TRBJ2-5|TRBV7-9|TRBD2
CASSTGTSGGSTQYF
TGTGCCAGCAGCACAGGGACTAGCGGGGGCAGTACCCAGTACTTC
>once|TRBJ1-1|TRBV9|.
CASSIGRVPTEAFF
TGTGCCAGCAGCATAGGCCGGGTTCCGACTGAAGCTTTCTTT
>.|TRBJ2-3|TRBV5-1|.
CASSSERAVTQYF
TGCGCCAGCAGCTCGGAGAGGGCCGTGACGCAGTATTTT
>.|TRBJ2-1|TRBV9|.
CASSVSGTNYEQFF
TGTGCCAGCAGCGTATCAGGGACAAACTATGAGCAGTTCTTC
>.|TRBJ2-5|TRBV7-2|.
CASSFKGETQYF
TGTGCCAGCAGCTTTAAGGGGGAGACCCAGTACTTC
>.|TRBJ1-1|TRBV28|.
CASRRGFGTLNTEAFF
TGTGCCAGCAGGCGGGGGTTTGGGACTCTGAACACTGAAGCTTTCTTT
>.|TRBJ2-7|TRBV14|.
CASSQDSAYLYEQYF
TGTGCCAGCAGCCAAGATAGTGCCTACCTCTACGAGCAGTACTTC
>.|TRBJ2-7|TRBV2|.
CASSGQGYEQYF
TGTGCCAGCAGTGGGCAGGGGTACGAGCAGTACTTC
>.|TRBJ1-2|TRBV2|.
CASSQQVYYGYTF
TGTGCCAGCAGCCAACAGGTGTACTATGGCTACACCTTC
>.|TRBJ2-2|TRBV6-1|.
CASRQGTYTGELFF
TGTGCCAGCAGACAGGGTACATACACCGGGGAGCTGTTTTTT
>.|TRBJ2-5|TRBV5-1|.
CASSLALGGETQYF
TGCGCCAGCAGCTTGGCGCTGGGAGGTGAGACCCAGTACTTC
>.|TRBJ2-5|TRBV19|.
CASSIALVWSRQTQYF
TGTGCCAGTAGTATAGCATTGGTGTGGAGTCGGCAGACCCAGTACTTC
>.|TRBJ1-5|TRBV6-1|.
CASSERPNQPQHF
TGTGCCAGCAGTGAGCGGCCTAATCAGCCCCAGCATTTT
>.|TRBJ2-7|TRBV10-3|TRBD2
CAISEASGAYEQYF
TGTGCCATCAGTGAGGCTAGCGGCGCCTACGAGCAGTACTTC
>.|TRBJ1-2|TRBV7-2|TRBD1
CASRSRDSFNYGYTF
TGTGCCAGCCGTTCTCGGGACAGCTTTAACTATGGCTACACCTTC
>.|TRBJ2-3|TRBV2|TRBD2
CASILISGSITDTQYF
TGTGCCAGCATCCTCATAAGCGGGAGTATCACAGATACGCAGTATTTT
>few|TRBJ1-1|TRBV29-1|.
CSVEGQMNTEAFF
TGCAGCGTTGAAGGGCAGATGAACACTGAAGCTTTCTTT
>.|TRBJ1-1|TRBV5-1|.
CASSLEEGLNTEAFF
TGCGCCAGCAGCTTGGAGGAGGGCTTGAACACTGAAGCTTTCTTT
>.|TRBJ1-3|TRBV5-6|.
CASSLRPGIGNTIYF
TGTGCCAGCAGCTTACGCCCGGGAATTGGAAACACCATATATTTT
>.|TRBJ1-2|TRBV5-1|.
CASGDRSGYGYTF
TGCGCCAGCGGAGACAGGTCGGGGTATGGCTACACCTTC
>.|TRBJ2-5|TRBV18|.
CASSPGRQQETQYF
TGTGCCAGCTCACCGGGGAGGCAACAAGAGACCCAGTACTTC
>.|TRBJ1-5|TRBV9|TRBD1
CASSAGTAHQPQHF
TGTGCCAGCAGCGCCGGGACAGCACATCAGCCCCAGCATTTT
>.|TRBJ2-7|TRBV2|.
CASSAFREYEQYF
TGTGCCAGCAGTGCATTCCGGGAGTACGAGCAGTACTTC
>.|TRBJ1-2|TRBV29-1|TRBD1
CSVDSPRTGENGYTF
TGCAGCGTTGATTCCCCTCGTACAGGGGAAAATGGCTACACCTTC
>.|TRBJ1-3|TRBV28|TRBD1
CASSNVGTVGASPGNTIYF
TGTGCCAGCAGTAACGTCGGGACAGTAGGGGCTAGTCCTGGAAACACCATATATTTT
>.|TRBJ2-1|TRBV18|TRBD2
CASSPRAGDVNEQFF
TGTGCCAGCTCCCCCCGAGCGGGAGACGTCAATGAGCAGTTCTTC
>once|TRBJ2-7|TRBV5-6|TRBD1
CASSFLGQFSEQYF
TGTGCCAGCAGTTTTTTGGGACAGTTTTCCGAGCAGTACTTC
>.|TRBJ2-3|TRBV6-5|TRBD2
CASRQSGSRSDTQYF
TGTGCCAGCAGGCAAAGCGGGAGTAGGTCAGATACGCAGTATTTT
>.|TRBJ1-1|TRBV7-9|.
CASSQRHRGGNTEAFF
TGTGCCAGCAGCCAACGCCACCGGGGAGGGAACACTGAAGCTTTCTTT
>.|TRBJ2-5|TRBV19|TRBD2
CASSIRRGEETQYF
TGTGCCAGTAGTATACGGCGGGGGGAGGAGACCCAGTACTTC
>.|TRBJ2-7|TRBV15|.
CATSRDTGSYRYF
TGTGCCACCAGCAGAGATACAGGCAGCTACCGGTACTTC
>.|TRBJ1-3|TRBV7-2|.
CASSHTGRGNTIYF
TGTGCCAGCAGCCACACAGGGCGAGGAAACACCATATATTTT
>.|TRBJ1-2|TRBV6-5|.
CASKDYIGNYGYTF
TGTGCCAGCAAAGACTATATTGGGAACTATGGCTACACCTTC
>.|TRBJ2-1|TRBV29-1|TRBD2
CSVGMELAGLNEQFF
TGCAGCGTTGGAATGGAACTAGCGGGACTAAATGAGCAGTTCTTC
>.|TRBJ2-5|TRBV13|.
CASSSSGETQYF
TGTGCCAGCAGCTCCTCCGGGGAGACCCAGTACTTC
>once|TRBJ2-3|TRBV29-1|.
CSAPPAGKNTDTQYF
TGCAGCGCTCCACCGGCAGGGAAGAACACAGATACGCAGTATTTT
>.|TRBJ2-3|TRBV19|TRBD2
CASSIRSSGRTDTQYF
TGTGCCAGTAGTATCCGGTCTAGCGGGCGCACAGATACGCAGTATTTT
>.|TRBJ2-2|TRBV18|TRBD2
CASSPSIAGVDAGELFF
TGTGCCAGCTCACCGTCTATAGCGGGAGTGGACGCCGGGGAGCTGTTTTTT
>.|TRBJ2-3|TRBV2|.
CASSRTDSTDTQYF
TGTGCCAGCAGTAGGACAGATAGCACAGATACGCAGTATTTT
>.|TRBJ2-7|TRBV5-4|TRBD1
CASSHQTGGPYEQYF
TGTGCCAGCAGCCACCAAACAGGGGGCCCCTACGAGCAGTACTTC
>once|TRBJ2-5|TRBV5-1|.
CASSFGIQETQYF
TGCGCCAGCAGCTTCGGGATCCAAGAGACCCAGTACTTC
>.|TRBJ2-7|TRBV28|TRBD2
CASSGGTSGSGYEQYF
TGTGCCAGCAGCGGAGGGACTAGCGGTTCCGGCTACGAGCAGTACTTC
>.|TRBJ1-2|TRBV4-1|TRBD1
CASRPHGGQGSANYGYTF
TGCGCCAGCAGGCCGCACGGGGGACAGGGATCTGCTAACTATGGCTACACCTTC
>.|TRBJ1-2|TRBV2|TRBD1
CASTRDRDFYGYTF
TGTGCCAGCACTCGGGACAGGGACTTTTATGGCTACACCTTC
>.|TRBJ2-7|TRBV11-2|TRBD2
CASSWSAGGVAYEQYF
TGTGCCAGCAGCTGGAGCGCGGGAGGGGTAGCCTACGAGCAGTACTTC
>.|TRBJ1-3|TRBV2|TRBD1
CASAVQGQGYGNTIYF
TGTGCTTCCGCGGTTCAGGGACAGGGGTATGGAAACACCATATATTTT
>.|TRBJ2-1|TRBV28|TRBD1
CASSLSQRPRPDRGGYNEQFF
TGTGCCAGCAGTTTATCTCAGCGGCCACGCCCGGACAGGGGGGGGTACAATGAGCAGTTCTTC
>.|TRBJ2-3|TRBV19|.
CASSPRVSTDTQYF
TGTGCCAGTAGTCCGCGGGTAAGCACAGATACGCAGTATTTT
>.|TRBJ2-1|TRBV19|TRBD1
CASSPGTDLEQFF
TGTGCCAGTAGTCCAGGGACAGACCTGGAGCAGTTCTTC
>.|TRBJ2-7|TRBV2|.
CASSDPGRDYEQYF
TGTGCCAGCAGTGACCCGGGCCGGGACTACGAGCAGTACTTC